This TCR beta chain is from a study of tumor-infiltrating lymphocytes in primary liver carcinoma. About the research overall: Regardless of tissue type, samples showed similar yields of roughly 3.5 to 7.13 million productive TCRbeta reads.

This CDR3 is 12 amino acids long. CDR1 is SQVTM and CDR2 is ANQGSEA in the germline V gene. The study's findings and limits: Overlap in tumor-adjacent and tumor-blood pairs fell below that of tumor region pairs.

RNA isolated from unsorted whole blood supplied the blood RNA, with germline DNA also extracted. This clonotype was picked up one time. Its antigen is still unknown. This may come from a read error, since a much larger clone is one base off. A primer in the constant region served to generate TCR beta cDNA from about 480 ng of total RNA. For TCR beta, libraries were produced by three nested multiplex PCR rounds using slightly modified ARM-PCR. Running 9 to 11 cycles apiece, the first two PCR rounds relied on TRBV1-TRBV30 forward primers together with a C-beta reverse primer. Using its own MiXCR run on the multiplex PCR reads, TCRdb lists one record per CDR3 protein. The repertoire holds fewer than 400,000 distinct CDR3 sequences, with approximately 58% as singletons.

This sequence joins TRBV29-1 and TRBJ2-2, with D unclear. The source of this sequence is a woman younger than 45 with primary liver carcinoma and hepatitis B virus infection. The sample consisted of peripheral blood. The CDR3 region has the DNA TGCGGCGTTGAAGGACGTGCCGGGGAGCTGTTTTTT. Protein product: CGVEGRAGELFF.